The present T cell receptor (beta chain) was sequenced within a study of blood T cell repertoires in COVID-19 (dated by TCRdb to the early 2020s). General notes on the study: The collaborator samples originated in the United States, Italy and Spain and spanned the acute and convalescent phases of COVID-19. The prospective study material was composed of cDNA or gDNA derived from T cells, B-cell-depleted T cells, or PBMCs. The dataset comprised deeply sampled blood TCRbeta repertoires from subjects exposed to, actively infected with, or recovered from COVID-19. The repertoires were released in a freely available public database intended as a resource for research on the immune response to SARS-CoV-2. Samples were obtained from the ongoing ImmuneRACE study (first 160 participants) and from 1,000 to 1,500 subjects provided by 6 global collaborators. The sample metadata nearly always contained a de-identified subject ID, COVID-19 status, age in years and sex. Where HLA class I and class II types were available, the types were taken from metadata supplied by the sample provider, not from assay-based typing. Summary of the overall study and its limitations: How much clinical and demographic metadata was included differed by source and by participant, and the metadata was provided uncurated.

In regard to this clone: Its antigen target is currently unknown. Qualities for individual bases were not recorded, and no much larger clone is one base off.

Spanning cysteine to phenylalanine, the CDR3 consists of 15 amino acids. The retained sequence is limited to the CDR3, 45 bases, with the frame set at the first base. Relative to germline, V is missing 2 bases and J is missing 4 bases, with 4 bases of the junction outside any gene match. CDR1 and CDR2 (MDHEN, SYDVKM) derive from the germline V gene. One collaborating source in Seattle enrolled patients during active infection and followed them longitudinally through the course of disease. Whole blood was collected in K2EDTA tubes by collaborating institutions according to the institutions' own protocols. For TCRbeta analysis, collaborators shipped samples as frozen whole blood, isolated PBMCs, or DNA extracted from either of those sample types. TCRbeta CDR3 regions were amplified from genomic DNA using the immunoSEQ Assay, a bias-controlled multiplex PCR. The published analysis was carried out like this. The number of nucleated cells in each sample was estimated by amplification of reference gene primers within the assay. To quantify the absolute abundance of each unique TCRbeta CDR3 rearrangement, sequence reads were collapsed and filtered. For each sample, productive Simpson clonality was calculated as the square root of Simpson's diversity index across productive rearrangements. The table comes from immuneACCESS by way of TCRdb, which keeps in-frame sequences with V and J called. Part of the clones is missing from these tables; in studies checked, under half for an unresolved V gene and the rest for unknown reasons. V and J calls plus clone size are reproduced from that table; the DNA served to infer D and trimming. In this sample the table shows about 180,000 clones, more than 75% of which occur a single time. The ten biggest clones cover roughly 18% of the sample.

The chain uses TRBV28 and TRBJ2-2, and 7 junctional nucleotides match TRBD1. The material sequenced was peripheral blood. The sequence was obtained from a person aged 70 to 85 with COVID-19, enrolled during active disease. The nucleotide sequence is TGTGCCAGCAGTTTACCCAGGGGGAGCACCGGGGAGCTGTTTTTT. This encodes CASSLPRGSTGELFF.